Below, 2 T cell receptor beta chains from the same sample are listed, as sequenced in a study of T cell repertoires in cytomegalovirus infection (dated by TCRdb to the late 2010s). Instrument used: Illumina HiSeq 1500. Using fastp trimming at Q25 and MiXCR clonotype assembly, TCRdb reanalyzed the public sequencing data and kept in-frame beta chains. Rows matching on CDR3 protein sequence are summarized as one entry with the most common DNA and genes. This sample is represented by 740,000 or so distinct CDR3 sequences; approximately 34% of them were singletons. The ten largest make up 2.5% to 3.5% of the sample. The sequenced sample was PBMCs. The receptors derive from a human donor in good health (CMV status not recorded). Some clones in this sample may be carry-over from other donors' samples.

Regarding this clonotype: A much larger clonotype is one base distant, so this may be a read error. This chain links TRBV11-1 with TRBJ2-3; TRBD2 is a possible D gene (5 bases). The CDR3 has 13 amino acids. Germline CDR1 is SGHAT and CDR2 is FQDESV (reference sequence). In DNA form, the CDR3 reads TGTGCCATCAGCCCCGTCGGGGTCGATACGCAGTATTTT. Protein product: CAISPVGVDTQYF.

In this sample, this clonotype turned up many times. Here the CDR3 DNA reads TGTGCCAGCAGCCCGGGACAGGAGCCAAAAGCTTTCTTT. This sequence encodes CASSPGQEPKAFF. This chain links TRBV11-2 with TRBJ1-1; 8 bases map to TRBD1. Germline-derived CDR1 and CDR2 are SGHAT and FQNNGV. The length of the CDR3 is 13 residues. The V segment lost 5 bases and the J segment 9 bases; nucleotides outside the gene matches: 8.